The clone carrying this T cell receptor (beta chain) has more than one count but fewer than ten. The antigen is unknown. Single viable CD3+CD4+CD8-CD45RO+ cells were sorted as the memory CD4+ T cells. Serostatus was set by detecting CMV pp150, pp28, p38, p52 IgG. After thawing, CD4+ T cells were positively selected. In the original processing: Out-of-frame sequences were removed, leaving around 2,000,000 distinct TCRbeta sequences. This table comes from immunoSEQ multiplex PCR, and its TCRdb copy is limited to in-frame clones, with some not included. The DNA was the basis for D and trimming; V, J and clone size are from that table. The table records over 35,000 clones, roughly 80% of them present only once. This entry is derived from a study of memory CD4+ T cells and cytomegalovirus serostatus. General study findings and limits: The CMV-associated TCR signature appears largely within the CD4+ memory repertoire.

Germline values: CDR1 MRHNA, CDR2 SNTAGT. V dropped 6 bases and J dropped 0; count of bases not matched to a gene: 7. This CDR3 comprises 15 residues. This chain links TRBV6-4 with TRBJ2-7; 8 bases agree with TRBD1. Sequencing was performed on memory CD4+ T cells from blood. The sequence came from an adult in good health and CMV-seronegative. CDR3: CASSATGQASYEQYF. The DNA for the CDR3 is TGTGCCAGCAGCGCTACGGGACAGGCCTCCTACGAGCAGTACTTC.